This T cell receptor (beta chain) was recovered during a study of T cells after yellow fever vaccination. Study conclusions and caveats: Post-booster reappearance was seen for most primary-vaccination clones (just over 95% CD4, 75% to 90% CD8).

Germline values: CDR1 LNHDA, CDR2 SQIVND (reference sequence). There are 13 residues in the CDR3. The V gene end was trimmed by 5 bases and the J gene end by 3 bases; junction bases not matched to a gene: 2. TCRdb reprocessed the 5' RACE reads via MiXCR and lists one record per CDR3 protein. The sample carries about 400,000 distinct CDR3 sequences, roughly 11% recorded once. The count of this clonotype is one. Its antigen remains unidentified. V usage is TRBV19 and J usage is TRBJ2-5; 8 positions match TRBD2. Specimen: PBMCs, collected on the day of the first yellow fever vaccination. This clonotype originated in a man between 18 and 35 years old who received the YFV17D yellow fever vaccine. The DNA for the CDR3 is TGTGCCAGTAGTGAGCGGGGGAAAGAGACCCAGTACTTC. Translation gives CASSERGKETQYF.